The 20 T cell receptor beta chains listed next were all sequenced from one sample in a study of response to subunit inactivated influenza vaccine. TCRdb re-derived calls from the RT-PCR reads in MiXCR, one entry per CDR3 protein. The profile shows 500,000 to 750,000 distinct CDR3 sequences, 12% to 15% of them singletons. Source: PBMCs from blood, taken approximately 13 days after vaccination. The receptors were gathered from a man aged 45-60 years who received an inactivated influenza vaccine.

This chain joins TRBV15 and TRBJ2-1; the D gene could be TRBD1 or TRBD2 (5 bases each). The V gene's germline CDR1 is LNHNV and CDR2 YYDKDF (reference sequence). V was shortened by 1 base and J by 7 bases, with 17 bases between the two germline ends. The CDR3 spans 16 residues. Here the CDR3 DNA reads TGTGCCACCAGCAGAGGTGGGACCGCCAGTGGAAATGAGCAGTTCTTC. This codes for CATSRGGTASGNEQFF.

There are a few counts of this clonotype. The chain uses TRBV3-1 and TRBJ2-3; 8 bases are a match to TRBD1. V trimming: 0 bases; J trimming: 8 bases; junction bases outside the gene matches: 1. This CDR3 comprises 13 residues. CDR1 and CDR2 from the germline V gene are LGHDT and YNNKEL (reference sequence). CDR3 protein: CASSQDRGLTQYF. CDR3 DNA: TGTGCCAGCAGCCAAGACAGGGGGCTTACGCAGTATTTT.

The CDR3 protein is CSGTGASGEQYF. CDR3 nucleotides: TGCAGTGGGACAGGGGCCTCAGGGGAGCAGTACTTC. The chain uses TRBV20-1 and TRBJ2-7, with TRBD1 matching over 9 bases. Germline values: CDR1 DFQATT, CDR2 SNEGSKA (reference sequence). The V segment lost 7 bases and the J segment 7 bases; nucleotides outside the gene matches: 8. The CDR3 loop spans 12 amino acids.

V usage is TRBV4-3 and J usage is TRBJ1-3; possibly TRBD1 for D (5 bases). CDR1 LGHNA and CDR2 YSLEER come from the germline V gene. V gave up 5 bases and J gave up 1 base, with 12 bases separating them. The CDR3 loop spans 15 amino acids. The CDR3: CASSTVPGSGNTIYF. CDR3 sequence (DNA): TGCGCCAGCAGCACCGTCCCAGGGTCTGGAAACACCATATATTTT.

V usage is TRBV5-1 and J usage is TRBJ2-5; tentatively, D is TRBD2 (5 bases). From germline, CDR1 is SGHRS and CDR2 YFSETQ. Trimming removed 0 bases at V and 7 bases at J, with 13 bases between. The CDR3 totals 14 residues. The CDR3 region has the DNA TGCGCCAGCAGCTTGGCCAGAGGGAGCGGGACCCAGTACTTC. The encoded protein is CASSLARGSGTQYF.

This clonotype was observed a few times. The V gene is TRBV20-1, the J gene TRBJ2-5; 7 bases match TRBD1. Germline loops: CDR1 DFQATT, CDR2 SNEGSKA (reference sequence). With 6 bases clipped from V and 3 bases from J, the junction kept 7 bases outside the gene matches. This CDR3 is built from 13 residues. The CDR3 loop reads CSAEPGQKETQYF. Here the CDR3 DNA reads TGCAGTGCAGAACCGGGACAGAAAGAGACCCAGTACTTC.

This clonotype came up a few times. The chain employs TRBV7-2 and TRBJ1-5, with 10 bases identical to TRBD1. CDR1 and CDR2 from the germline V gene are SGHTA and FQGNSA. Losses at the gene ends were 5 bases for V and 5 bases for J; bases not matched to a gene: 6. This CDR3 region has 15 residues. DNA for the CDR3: TGTGCCAGCAGCCCGTTGGGACAGGGGTATCAGCCCCAGCATTTT. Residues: CASSPLGQGYQPQHF.

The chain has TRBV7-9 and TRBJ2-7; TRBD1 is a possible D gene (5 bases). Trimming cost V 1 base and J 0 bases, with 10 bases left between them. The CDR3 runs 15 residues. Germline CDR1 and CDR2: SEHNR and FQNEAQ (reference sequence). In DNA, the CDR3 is TGTGCCAGCAGCTTAGATGGGGCCCTCTCCTACGAGCAGTACTTC. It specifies CASSLDGALSYEQYF.

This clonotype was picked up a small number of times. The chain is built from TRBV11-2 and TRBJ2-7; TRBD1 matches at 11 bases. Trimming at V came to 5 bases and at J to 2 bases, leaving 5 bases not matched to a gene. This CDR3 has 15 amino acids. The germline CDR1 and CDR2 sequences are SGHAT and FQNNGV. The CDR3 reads CASSRGQGATYEQYF. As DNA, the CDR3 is TGTGCCAGCAGCCGCGGACAGGGGGCTACCTACGAGCAGTACTTC.

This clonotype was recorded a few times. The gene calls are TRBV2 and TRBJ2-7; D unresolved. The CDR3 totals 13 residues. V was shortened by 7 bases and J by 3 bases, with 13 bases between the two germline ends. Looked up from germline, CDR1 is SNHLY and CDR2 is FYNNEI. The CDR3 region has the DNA TGTGCCAGCAAGGTACGGGCATACTACGAGCAGTACTTC. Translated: CASKVRAYYEQYF.

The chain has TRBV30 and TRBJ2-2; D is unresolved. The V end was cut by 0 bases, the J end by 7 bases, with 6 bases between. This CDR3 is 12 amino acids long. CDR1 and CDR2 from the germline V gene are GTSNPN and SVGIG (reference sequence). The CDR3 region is CAWSVRGGELFF. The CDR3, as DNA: TGTGCCTGGAGTGTACGCGGCGGGGAGCTGTTTTTT.

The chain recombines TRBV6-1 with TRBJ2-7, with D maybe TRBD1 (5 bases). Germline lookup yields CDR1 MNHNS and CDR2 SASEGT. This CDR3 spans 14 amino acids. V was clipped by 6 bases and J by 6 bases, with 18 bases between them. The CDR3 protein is CASSRNGQGGEQYF. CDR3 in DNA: TGTGCCAGCAGCCGCAACGGGCAGGGCGGCGAGCAGTACTTC.

The CDR3 sequence: CSASPIGRVSTDTQYF. In DNA form, the CDR3 reads TGCAGTGCTAGCCCCATCGGGCGGGTATCCACAGATACGCAGTATTTT. The chain links TRBV20-1 to TRBJ2-3, with D perhaps matching TRBD2 (5 bases). Germline CDR1 and CDR2: DFQATT and SNEGSKA (reference sequence). Trimming shortened V by 3 bases and J by 2 bases, and 18 bases separated the two germline ends. The CDR3 totals 16 residues.

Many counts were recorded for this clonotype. The CDR3 reads CSALSSKTGGVSYEQYF. The CDR3 DNA follows: TGCAGTGCTCTCAGCTCTAAGACAGGGGGCGTCTCCTACGAGCAGTACTTC. The chain has TRBV20-1 and TRBJ2-7; 10 nucleotides agree with TRBD1. The J segment lost 0 bases and the V segment lost 5 bases, leaving 13 bases of the junction unmatched. This CDR3 contains 17 residues. CDR1 is DFQATT, CDR2 SNEGSKA, per germline (reference sequence).

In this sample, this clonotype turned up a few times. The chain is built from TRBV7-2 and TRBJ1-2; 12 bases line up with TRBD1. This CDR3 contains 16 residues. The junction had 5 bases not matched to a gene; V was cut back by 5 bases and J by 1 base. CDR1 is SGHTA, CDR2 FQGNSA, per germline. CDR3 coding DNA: TGTGCCAGCAGCATGGGACAGGGGGCGCTTAACTATGGCTACACCTTC. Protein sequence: CASSMGQGALNYGYTF.

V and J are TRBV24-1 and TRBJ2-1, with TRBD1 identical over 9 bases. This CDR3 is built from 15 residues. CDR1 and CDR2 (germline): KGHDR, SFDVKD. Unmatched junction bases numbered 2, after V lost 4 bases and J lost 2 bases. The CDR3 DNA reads TGTGCCACCAGTGACCGGGACAGGGCCTACAATGAGCAGTTCTTC. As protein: CATSDRDRAYNEQFF.

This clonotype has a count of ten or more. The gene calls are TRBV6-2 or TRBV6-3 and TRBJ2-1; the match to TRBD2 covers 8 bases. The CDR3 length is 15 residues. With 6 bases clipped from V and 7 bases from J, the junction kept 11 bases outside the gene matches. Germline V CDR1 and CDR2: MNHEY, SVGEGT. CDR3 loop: CASSSSAGVSNEQFF. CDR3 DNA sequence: TGTGCCAGCAGCAGCTCAGCGGGAGTCTCGAATGAGCAGTTCTTC.

CDR3 amino acids: CSATRGGEETQYF. The CDR3 nucleotides are TGCAGTGCTACTCGGGGGGGCGAAGAGACCCAGTACTTC. This chain connects TRBV20-1 to TRBJ2-5; 8 bases are a match to TRBD2. Looked up from germline, CDR1 is DFQATT and CDR2 is SNEGSKA (reference sequence). Trimming cost V 4 bases and J 3 bases; bases outside gene matches: 4. This CDR3 is 13 amino acids long.

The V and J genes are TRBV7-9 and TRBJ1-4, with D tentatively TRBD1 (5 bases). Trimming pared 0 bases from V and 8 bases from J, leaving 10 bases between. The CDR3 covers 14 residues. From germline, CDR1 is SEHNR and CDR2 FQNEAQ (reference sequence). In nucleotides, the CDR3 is TGTGCCAGCAGCTTAGCGGGGGTGGAGGAAAAACTGTTTTTT. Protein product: CASSLAGVEEKLFF.

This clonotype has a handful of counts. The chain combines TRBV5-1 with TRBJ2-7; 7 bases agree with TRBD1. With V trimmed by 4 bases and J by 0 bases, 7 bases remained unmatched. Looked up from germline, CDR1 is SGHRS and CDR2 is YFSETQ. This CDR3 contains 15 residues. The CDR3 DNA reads TGCGCCAGCAGCGTCGTGACAGGGAACTCCTACGAGCAGTACTTC. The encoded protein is CASSVVTGNSYEQYF.